This T cell receptor beta chain comes out of a study of identifying expanded T cells in peripheral blood. Study-wide results and caveats: Over two and four weeks, about 15 and 19 clones changed, versus roughly 1.1 between replicates. Variance in clone template counts between approximately two-week samples significantly increased with total template count across all healthy donors.

A word on this clone: Antigen: not known.

The CDR3 contains 12 residues. Trimming removed 0 bases at V and 9 bases at J, with 9 bases between. Germline CDR1 reads SGHDT; CDR2 reads YYEEEE. No infections or other immune events were documented during collection. Sequencing was performed with immunoSEQ multiplex PCR; in TCRdb, only in-frame clones are kept and a portion is missing. This sample yields some 75,000 clones, of which 85% to 90% are seen a single time; roughly 3% belongs to the top ten. The J gene is TRBJ2-5, the V gene TRBV5-6, with D unresolved. The sequencing sample was made of blood. This sequence was found in a person aged 18-70 years in good health. CDR3 region: CASSLAEAAQYF. In DNA form, the CDR3 reads TGTGCCAGCAGCTTGGCAGAGGCGGCCCAGTACTTC.